This entry concerns a single T cell receptor beta chain. The entry originates in a study of blood T cell repertoires in COVID-19. Original methodology: Amplification from reference gene primers served as the basis for estimated nucleated cell counts. Generated by immunoSEQ multiplex PCR, the TCRdb table keeps only in-frame clones and is missing some. D and trimming were read from the DNA, whereas the V and J calls and clone size are those reported in that table. The table lists fewer than 200,000 clones, around 90% of them singletons, with more than 8.5% in the top ten. Material for sequencing was PBMCs or T cells enriched from blood (not recorded which). The origin of this receptor is a woman aged 18-30 years who had recovered from COVID-19.

CDR3 nucleotides: TGCGCCAGCAGGGCGGGGGGCGGGGGCTACGAGCAGTACTTC. It yields the protein CASRAGGGGYEQYF. This rearrangement joins TRBV10-2 to TRBJ2-7, with TRBD2 matching over 8 bases. The CDR3 has 14 residues. V was clipped by 6 bases and J by 3 bases; unmatched bases: 7. Germline assignment: CDR1 WSHSY and CDR2 SAAADI.